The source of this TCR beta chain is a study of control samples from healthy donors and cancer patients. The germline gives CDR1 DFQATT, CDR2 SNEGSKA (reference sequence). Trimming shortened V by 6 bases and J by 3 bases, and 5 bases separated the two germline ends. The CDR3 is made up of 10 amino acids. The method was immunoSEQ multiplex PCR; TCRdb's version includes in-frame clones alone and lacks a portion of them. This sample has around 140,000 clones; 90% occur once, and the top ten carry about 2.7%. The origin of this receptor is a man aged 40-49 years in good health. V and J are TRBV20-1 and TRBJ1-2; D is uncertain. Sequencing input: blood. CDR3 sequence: CSASYYGYTF. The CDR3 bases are TGCAGTGCGAGCTACTATGGCTACACCTTC.